The rows below give T cell receptor beta chains drawn from one sample of a study of PD-1 blockade in classical Hodgkin lymphoma. Generated by immunoSEQ multiplex PCR, the TCRdb table keeps only in-frame clones and is missing some. This sample has tens of thousands of clones, with under 95% found just once. Sequenced sample: peripheral blood mononuclear cells (PBMCs). The receptor source for this set is a human donor with classical Hodgkin lymphoma. Both conserved end residues are trimmed from each CDR3. Fields, in order: CDR3 length, V gene, D gene, CDR3 protein. D genes are given only for firm matches.

length: 13; V: TRBV2; D: .; CDR3: ASSELGLVNTEAF
length: 12; V: TRBV28; D: .; CDR3: ASRLLGGSQPQH
length: 13; V: TRBV29-1; D: .; CDR3: SVEESGRQYYGYT
length: 14; V: TRBV6-5; D: .; CDR3: ASSSEAGRISPEAF
length: 14; V: TRBV19; D: TRBD1; CDR3: ASSQGDRVSGYGYT
length: 12; V: TRBV5-1; D: .; CDR3: ASSRGAHNDEQY
length: 13; V: TRBV7-2; D: .; CDR3: ASSLAGGYQETQY
length: 12; V: TRBV28; D: TRBD1; CDR3: ASSLWGRGKEQY
length: 11; V: TRBV7-7; D: TRBD1; CDR3: ASSLTGETEAF
length: 14; V: TRBV5-1; D: .; CDR3: ASSLEWGGWNTEAF
length: 14; V: TRBV28; D: TRBD2; CDR3: ASSSVTSGSHNEQF
length: 9; V: TRBV7-2; D: .; CDR3: ASSWRETQY
length: 13; V: TRBV5-3; D: .; CDR3: ARSLDRVRNTEAF
length: 15; V: TRBV2; D: .; CDR3: ASSASFRGQTTYGYT
length: 14; V: TRBV4-2; D: .; CDR3: ASSQDRGYDTDTQY
length: 12; V: TRBV18; D: .; CDR3: ASSPIQGTDGYT
length: 11; V: TRBV2; D: .; CDR3: ASSGDWNQPQH
length: 15; V: TRBV13; D: TRBD2; CDR3: ASSLVLAGDVGHEQY
length: 10; V: TRBV7-8; D: .; CDR3: ASSLFRETQY
length: 10; V: TRBV6-1; D: .; CDR3: ASRQSNQPQH
length: 13; V: TRBV4-3; D: .; CDR3: ASSQEAALRYEQY
length: 11; V: TRBV2; D: .; CDR3: ASRLGRDYGYT
length: 12; V: TRBV2; D: .; CDR3: ASSRQYSNQPQH
length: 12; V: TRBV9; D: .; CDR3: ASSVGTANLGYT
length: 12; V: TRBV6-5; D: .; CDR3: ASSPGAHPEKLF
length: 13; V: TRBV5-1; D: .; CDR3: ASSLRVGDNEKLF
length: 11; V: TRBV6-5; D: TRBD1; CDR3: ASSPTGGRGYT
length: 12; V: TRBV6-5; D: .; CDR3: ASRDGLNQETQY
length: 12; V: TRBV5-6; D: .; CDR3: ASSLGPNYNEQF
length: 14; V: TRBV6-1; D: TRBD2; CDR3: ASSEVGGRNYNEQF
length: 12; V: TRBV11-1; D: .; CDR3: ASSSLPIWGEQY
length: 11; V: TRBV7-8; D: .; CDR3: ASSLPRVDTQY
length: 13; V: TRBV19; D: TRBD1; CDR3: ASMGTGYGRNTIY
length: 13; V: TRBV4-1; D: TRBD1; CDR3: ASSQGTGYSYEQY
length: 13; V: TRBV28; D: .; CDR3: ASSAWGATNEKLF
length: 14; V: TRBV27; D: TRBD1; CDR3: ASSLIQGARVGELF
length: 9; V: TRBV29-1; D: .; CDR3: SVGLIYEQY
length: 11; V: TRBV19; D: TRBD1; CDR3: ASSRDREETQY
length: 13; V: TRBV28; D: .; CDR3: ASSTRGGGSYEQY
length: 11; V: TRBV28; D: .; CDR3: ASSRGSSTEAF
length: 14; V: TRBV2; D: .; CDR3: ASSERNAGTRNEQF
length: 12; V: TRBV6-1; D: .; CDR3: ASSEARTDSPLH
length: 14; V: TRBV7-3; D: TRBD2; CDR3: ASSLMGLAVYNEQF
length: 15; V: TRBV5-1; D: .; CDR3: ASSLALGTTSTDTQY
length: 12; V: TRBV11-2; D: .; CDR3: ASSLLPLTGELF
length: 12; V: TRBV5-1; D: .; CDR3: ASSLGAGRYGYT
length: 14; V: TRBV7-8; D: TRBD2; CDR3: ASSLGSGGITGELF
length: 15; V: TRBV5-8; D: .; CDR3: ASSLVQREFFQETQY
length: 12; V: TRBV5-1; D: .; CDR3: ASSPEQGADTQY
length: 16; V: TRBV13; D: TRBD1; CDR3: ASSLRVLGGLRNTEAF
length: 11; V: TRBV30; D: .; CDR3: AWSVDGTDTQY
length: 14; V: TRBV9; D: TRBD2; CDR3: ASSVGLAGSLREQY
length: 13; V: TRBV4-1; D: .; CDR3: ASSPDRYSNQPQH